This TCR beta chain was captured in a study of CD8+ T cells in alopecia areata. The CDR3 contains 13 residues. Germline-derived CDR1 and CDR2 are GTSNPN and SVGIG (reference sequence). The trim removed 8 bases at V and 2 bases at J, leaving 6 bases unmatched. The authors extracted RNA and reverse transcribed it into cDNA as the sequencing template. Method: immunoSEQ multiplex PCR; TCRdb's copy keeps in-frame clones and lacks some. The data hold roughly 150,000 clones, with about 51% observed a single time. Source: CD8+ T cells sorted from blood, taken at week 0. The sequence came from a human donor with alopecia areata. The chain combines TRBV30 with TRBJ2-3; 8 bases align to TRBD1. The CDR3, as DNA: TGTGCCGGACAGACAGGGGACACAGATACGCAGTATTTT. Its translation is CAGQTGDTDTQYF.